This TCR beta chain was captured in a study of radiotherapy plus CTLA-4 blockade in lung cancer. On the study more broadly: There were objective responses in 18% of patients, and around 32% had disease control. Notes on the study in general: Interferon-beta, together with early blood T cell clone dynamics, reportedly best predicted response. Once radiotherapy plus ipilimumab had been given, TCR clones derived from tumor expanded in blood.

The CDR3 runs to 16 residues. CDR1 is MDHEN and CDR2 is SYDVKM in the germline V gene. Trimming removed 1 base from V and 5 bases from J, with 17 bases in between. Receiving focal radiation plus CTLA-4 blockade with ipilimumab were patients who had chemo-refractory metastatic non-small-cell lung cancer. Assay: immunoSEQ multiplex PCR; the TCRdb copy retains only in-frame clones and omits some. Here the sample spans 20,000 to 30,000 clones, 75% to 85% being singletons. Turning to this clone: Antigen: not known.

This clonotype was obtained from a human donor with non-small cell lung cancer that progressed on radiotherapy plus ipilimumab. V gene TRBV28 combines with J gene TRBJ2-5, with D perhaps TRBD1 or TRBD2 (5 bases each). Source: peripheral blood, taken from a patient treated with radiotherapy plus ipilimumab. The CDR3, as DNA: TGTGCCAGCAGTTTATACGTCAGGGATAGAGGGGAGACCCAGTACTTC. Protein product: CASSLYVRDRGETQYF.